The 26 T cell receptor beta chains below were found in one sample sequenced in a study of CD8 T cells in ankylosing spondylitis (dated by TCRdb to 2017 to 2019). The library relied on 5' RACE. Data came from an Illumina HiSeq 2500. TCRdb applied fastp at Q25 and MiXCR to the public reads, then kept only in-frame beta chains. Entries are consolidated by CDR3 protein sequence, retaining the most common genes and DNA. This sample has under 250,000 distinct CDR3 sequences in its table, and about 11% of those were observed once. The top ten hold around 6.5% of the sample. Source material: blood, either unsorted or a sorted T cell fraction (not recorded which). These receptors were obtained from a male donor with ankylosing spondylitis or in good health (not recorded which).

The table lists this clonotype with many counts. This chain links TRBV19 with TRBJ2-1, with 9 bases lining up with TRBD2. V gave up 3 bases and J gave up 6 bases; unmatched junction bases: 6. This CDR3 has 15 amino acids. Germline V gene lookup returns CDR1 LNHDA and CDR2 SQIVND (reference sequence). The CDR3 reads CASSISSGTVNEQFF. CDR3 nucleotide sequence: TGTGCCAGTAGTATTTCTAGCGGGACAGTCAATGAGCAGTTCTTC.

This clonotype occurred many times. V is TRBV20-1 and J is TRBJ2-1, with 7 bases aligning to TRBD1. The CDR3 totals 15 residues. Germline values: CDR1 DFQATT, CDR2 SNEGSKA (reference sequence). The V gene end was trimmed by 4 bases and the J gene end by 8 bases; junction bases not matched to a gene: 14. In DNA, the CDR3 is TGCAGTGCTACACGGCCGGGACAGAAGCTCTATGAGCAGTTCTTC. This codes for CSATRPGQKLYEQFF.

This clonotype has ten or more counts. V and J are TRBV12-3 or TRBV12-4 and TRBJ1-2; D ambiguous. The CDR3 loop spans 14 amino acids. The V end was cut by 8 bases, the J end by 4 bases, with 17 bases between. The CDR3 DNA sequence: TGTGCCAGCTCCAATGCGGGGTACCCCTATGGCTACACCTTC. Amino acid sequence: CASSNAGYPYGYTF.

This clonotype was detected many times. The rearrangement uses TRBV7-8 and TRBJ2-1; D tentatively fits TRBD1 or TRBD2 (5 bases each). Between the trimmed V and J ends, which lost 5 bases and 9 bases, there was a span of 11 bases. The CDR3 is 12 residues long. Germline V CDR1 and CDR2: SGHVS, FQNEAQ. The CDR3 DNA reads TGTGCCAGCAGCCGAATTGGGGGTGAGCAGTTCTTC. Amino acids: CASSRIGGEQFF.

This clonotype was seen ten or more times. The chain combines TRBV12-3 or TRBV12-4 with TRBJ2-3; TRBD2 matches 15 bases. This CDR3 region has 17 residues. V gave up 5 bases and J gave up 7 bases; unmatched junction bases: 10. The CDR3 bases are TGTGCCAGCAGTACGGGACTAGCGGGAGGCCAGTCCCATACGCAGTATTTT. Protein product: CASSTGLAGGQSHTQYF.

The table lists this clonotype with many counts. This chain joins TRBV7-2 and TRBJ2-3; TRBD2 might be the D (6 bases). This CDR3 spans 17 amino acids. Germline V gene data show CDR1 as SGHTA and CDR2 as FQGNSA. V dropped 3 bases and J dropped 3 bases, with 19 bases sitting between them. CDR3 sequence reads: CASSLGGAAGLTDTQYF. In nucleotides, the CDR3 is TGTGCCAGCAGCTTGGGCGGGGCAGCGGGCTTGACAGATACGCAGTATTTT.

This clonotype was seen many times. CDR3 in amino acids: CASSLGPTSTDTQYF. For the CDR3, the DNA is TGTGCCAGCAGCTTGGGTCCCACTAGCACAGATACGCAGTATTTT. The chain has TRBV5-6 and TRBJ2-3; D gene uncertain. Trimming took 0 bases from V and 0 from J, leaving 8 bases between them. The germline CDR1 and CDR2 sequences are SGHDT and YYEEEE. The CDR3 is 15 amino acids.

Worth noting for this clonotype: Just one base apart from a much larger clone, this may be a read error. V is TRBV27 and J is TRBJ2-3; D is possibly TRBD1 or TRBD2 (6 bases each). This CDR3 spans 15 amino acids. CDR1 is MNHEY, CDR2 SMNVEV, per germline (reference sequence). The CDR3 sequence is CVSSRKGGSTDTQYF. For the CDR3, the DNA is TGTGTCAGCAGTCGCAAGGGGGGTAGCACAGATACGCAGTATTTT.

About this clonotype itself: A read error may explain this, as a much larger clone is one base away. The CDR3 carries no conserved terminal phenylalanine or tryptophan, so it likely arises from a read error. J is TRBJ2-7 and V is TRBV20-1, with D maybe TRBD2 (6 bases). The CDR3 is made up of 13 amino acids. Germline lookup yields CDR1 DFQATT and CDR2 SNEGSKA (reference sequence). Trimming left V 5 bases short and J 4 bases short, with 15 bases between. This chain's CDR3 is CSAQAGPQYEQYL. DNA of the CDR3: TGCAGTGCTCAGGCGGGACCACAATACGAGCAGTACTTG.

For this clonotype: This may be a read error, as it is one base from a much larger clone. V gene TRBV9 combines with J gene TRBJ2-6, with 7 bases fitting TRBD2. The CDR3 is 13 residues long. Germline V gene lookup returns CDR1 SGDLS and CDR2 YYNGEE. In DNA, the CDR3 is TGTGCCAGCAGCGGGAGCGGGGCCAACGCCCTGACTTTC. Translation: CASSGSGANALTF. Drawing the rest from reference TRBV9 and TRBJ2-6, the complete variable domain is DSGVTQTPKHLITATGQRVTLRCSPRSGDLSVYWYQQSLDQGLQFLIQYYNGEERAKGNILERFSAQQFPDLHSELNLSSLELGDSALYFCASSGSGANALTFGAGSRLTVL.

This clonotype came up many times. The chain uses TRBV5-1 and TRBJ1-2; 8 bases fit TRBD1. V shed 4 bases, J shed 8 bases, and the junction held 19 bases outside the gene matches. The CDR3 consists of 17 residues. Germline V lookup: CDR1 SGHRS, CDR2 YFSETQ. The CDR3 region is CASSPSGQATSWSGYTF. The CDR3 DNA reads TGCGCCAGCAGCCCGTCGGGACAGGCGACTTCGTGGAGCGGCTACACCTTC.

This clonotype appeared many times. V usage is TRBV20-1 and J usage is TRBJ2-3; tentative D call: TRBD2 (6 bases). With 3 bases removed from V and 0 bases from J, the gap between germline ends came to 13 bases. The CDR3 consists of 15 residues. Germline V gene lookup returns CDR1 DFQATT and CDR2 SNEGSKA (reference sequence). This CDR3 reads CSARTLAPSTDTQYF. The CDR3 region has the DNA TGCAGTGCTAGGACCCTAGCGCCTAGCACAGATACGCAGTATTTT.

The rearrangement joins TRBV12-3 or TRBV12-4 to TRBJ2-3; 8 positions match TRBD2. The CDR3 totals 16 residues. After removal of 7 bases from V and 1 base from J, the junction contained 10 bases not matched to a gene. The CDR3 loop reads CASTGGEGAGTDTQYF. CDR3 DNA: TGTGCCAGCACCGGGGGGGAGGGCGCAGGCACAGATACGCAGTATTTT.

This clonotype was observed at least ten times. The rearrangement links TRBV6-1 to TRBJ1-6, with TRBD1 matching 7 bases. This CDR3 region has 16 residues. From germline, CDR1 is MNHNS and CDR2 SASEGT. Trimming removed 5 bases from V and 3 bases from J; junction bases left unmatched: 7. DNA for the CDR3: TGTGCCAGCAGTCCCTGGACAGGCGACTATAATTCACCCCTCCACTTT. Translated: CASSPWTGDYNSPLHF.

This clonotype appeared many times. The rearrangement joins TRBV20-1 to TRBJ1-4, with unresolved D. V was pared by 0 bases and J by 5 bases, with 10 bases between. Germline loops: CDR1 DFQATT, CDR2 SNEGSKA (reference sequence). CDR3 length equals 14 residues. In nucleotides, the CDR3 is TGCAGTGCTAGAGATGAAGGTTCGAATGAAAAACTGTTTTTT. It specifies CSARDEGSNEKLFF.

This clonotype was recorded a few times. The chain has TRBV29-1 and TRBJ2-3; unclear D gene. V lost 4 bases, J lost 0 bases, and 11 bases lay in between. From germline, CDR1 is SQVTM and CDR2 ANQGSEA. There are 14 residues in the CDR3. The CDR3 DNA reads TGCAGCGTTGCTGGACGGATTAGCACAGATACGCAGTATTTT. Translated: CSVAGRISTDTQYF.

The table lists this clonotype with many counts. This rearrangement joins TRBV6-2 or TRBV6-3 to TRBJ1-1, with 7 bases aligning to TRBD1. CDR3 length: 16 amino acids. Germline lookup yields CDR1 MNHEY and CDR2 SVGEGT. V lost 4 bases to trimming and J lost 4 bases; unmatched junction nucleotides: 12. The DNA of the CDR3 is TGTGCCAGCAGTTCTCAGGGGGTTTGGGGGACCACTGAAGCTTTCTTT. It codes for CASSSQGVWGTTEAFF.

This clonotype has only a few counts. The chain couples TRBV12-3 or TRBV12-4 to TRBJ1-1; the match to TRBD1 covers 8 bases. The CDR3 has 18 residues. J gave up 1 base and V 8 bases, and 18 bases lay outside the gene matches. CDR3 sequence (DNA): TGTGCCAGCGACCCAGGTCGAAACCCAGGGGGCCAGAACACTGAAGCTTTCTTT. This codes for CASDPGRNPGGQNTEAFF.

The table lists this clonotype with many counts. The chain combines TRBV12-3 or TRBV12-4 with TRBJ1-1; 7 nucleotides agree with TRBD1. With V trimmed by 6 bases and J by 8 bases, 3 bases remained unmatched. The CDR3 totals 11 residues. CDR3 amino acids: CASSPGQEAFF. The CDR3 region has the DNA TGTGCCAGCAGCCCGGGACAGGAAGCTTTCTTT.

This clonotype was seen many times. V usage is TRBV5-1 and J usage is TRBJ2-5; D is ambiguous. With 2 bases removed from V and 0 bases from J, the gap between germline ends came to 11 bases. Per the germline V gene, CDR1 is SGHRS and CDR2 is YFSETQ. The CDR3 spans 15 residues. CDR3 coding DNA: TGCGCCAGCAGCTTCCCGTTACCGTACCAAGAGACCCAGTACTTC. This gives the protein CASSFPLPYQETQYF.

Ten or more counts support this clonotype. The J gene is TRBJ2-1, the V gene TRBV5-1, with D perhaps assigned TRBD1 or TRBD2 (5 bases each). V lost 0 bases to trimming and J lost 8 bases, with 15 bases between them. CDR1 is SGHRS, CDR2 YFSETQ, per germline. This CDR3 is 15 amino acids long. The CDR3 loop reads CASSLGGDYHDEQFF. CDR3 nucleotides: TGCGCCAGCAGCTTGGGGGGCGACTATCACGATGAGCAGTTCTTC.

This sequence joins TRBV12-3 or TRBV12-4 and TRBJ2-1, with TRBD1 identical over 9 bases. With 6 bases clipped from V and 5 bases from J, the junction kept 8 bases outside the gene matches. CDR3 length: 15 amino acids. DNA for the CDR3: TGTGCCAGCAGGCAGGGACAGGGAGGTGACAATGAGCAGTTCTTC. This sequence encodes CASRQGQGGDNEQFF.

At least ten counts were recorded for this clonotype. The J gene is TRBJ1-4, the V gene TRBV29-1, with a tentative D call TRBD1 (5 bases). Germline values: CDR1 SQVTM, CDR2 ANQGSEA. CDR3 length: 16 residues. Trimming shortened V by 4 bases and J by 0 bases, and 15 bases separated the two germline ends. The CDR3 loop reads CSVVGSGASTNEKLFF. The DNA for the CDR3 is TGCAGCGTTGTCGGCAGTGGGGCGTCAACTAATGAAAAACTGTTTTTT.

This clonotype was picked up many times. This sequence joins TRBV5-1 and TRBJ2-3; TRBD2 matches 7 bases. After removal of 0 bases from V and 0 bases from J, the junction contained 7 bases not matched to a gene. The CDR3 covers 17 residues. The V gene's germline CDR1 is SGHRS and CDR2 YFSETQ. The CDR3 protein is CASSLVPLAASTDTQYF. Written as DNA, the CDR3 is TGCGCCAGCAGCTTGGTCCCCCTAGCGGCTAGCACAGATACGCAGTATTTT. Supplemented by reference TRBV5-1 and TRBJ2-3, the full variable domain reads KAGVTQTPRYLIKTRGQQVTLSCSPISGHRSVSWYQQTPGQGLQFLFEYFSETQRNKGNFPGRFSGRQFSNSRSEMNVSTLELGDSALYLCASSLVPLAASTDTQYFGPGTRLTVL.

This clonotype was detected ten times or more. This chain uses TRBV29-1 with TRBJ2-2; 10 nucleotides line up with TRBD2. Germline trimming cut 3 bases from V and 1 base from J; bases unmatched to any gene: 5. The CDR3 is 16 amino acids. The germline V gene has CDR1 SQVTM and CDR2 ANQGSEA. Here the CDR3 DNA reads TGCAGCGTTGACCTAGGACTAGCGGAGAACACCGGGGAGCTGTTTTTT. This encodes CSVDLGLAENTGELFF.

In this sample, this clonotype turned up a few times. In DNA, the CDR3 is TGTGCCAGCAGTACAGGGGGCACCTTCTCCTACAATGAGCAGTTCTTC. Protein product: CASSTGGTFSYNEQFF. V is TRBV6-1 and J is TRBJ2-1; 9 bases are a match to TRBD1. From germline, CDR1 is MNHNS and CDR2 SASEGT. Germline trimming cut 5 bases from V and 0 bases from J; bases unmatched to any gene: 5. The CDR3 is 16 residues long.